This T cell receptor (beta chain) was obtained from a study of cytomegalovirus exposure and HLA in healthy donors. This table comes from immunoSEQ multiplex PCR, and its TCRdb copy is limited to in-frame clones, with some not included. The sample has approximately 160,000 clones, over 85% seen once; the top ten hold more than 3.5%. The donors were part of the roughly 130-subject validation cohort, which stood apart from the roughly 640-subject first cohort. This CDR3 spans 16 amino acids. The trim removed 2 bases at V and 5 bases at J, leaving 9 bases unmatched. CDR1 PRHDT and CDR2 FYEKMQ come from the germline V gene (reference sequence).

The specimen was PBMCs. The chain combines TRBV13 with TRBJ2-1; the match to TRBD2 covers 7 bases. The TCR originated in a man aged 18 to 35 in good health and CMV-seropositive. The CDR3 region has the DNA TGTGCCAGCAGCTTATGGGAGCGGGATCGGCACAATGAGCAGTTCTTC. Amino acids: CASSLWERDRHNEQFF.